This passage covers 12 T cell receptor beta chains from one sample sequenced in a study of T cell responses to AZD1222 COVID-19 vaccine. The method was immunoSEQ multiplex PCR; TCRdb's version includes in-frame clones alone and lacks a portion of them. The sample lists 150,000 to 200,000 clones, roughly 94% occurring once. The input for sequencing was peripheral blood, taken on day 0 of AZD1222 vaccination. Source of these receptors: an adult in good health.

The J gene is TRBJ2-1, the V gene TRBV3-1 (or the pseudogene TRBV3-2); the match to TRBD1 covers 8 bases. The CDR3 consists of 14 residues. Germline values: CDR1 LGHDT, CDR2 YNNKEL (reference sequence). V shed 1 base, J shed 6 bases, and the junction held 2 bases outside the gene matches. CDR3 residues: CASSQGDRSNEQFF. Written as DNA, the CDR3 is TGTGCCAGCAGCCAAGGGGACAGGTCCAATGAGCAGTTCTTC.

The gene calls are TRBV18 and TRBJ1-5; 9 positions agree with TRBD1. The germline gives CDR1 KGHSH, CDR2 LQKENI. The CDR3 spans 15 residues. V lost 4 bases and J lost 4; bases outside the gene matches: 5. The CDR3 sequence is CASSQGQGTNQPQHF. The CDR3, as DNA: TGTGCCAGCTCACAGGGACAGGGTACGAATCAGCCCCAGCATTTT.

This clone was counted a single time. This chain uses TRBV6-5 with TRBJ1-1; D call uncertain. The CDR3 consists of 14 residues. CDR1 MNHEY and CDR2 SVGAGI come from the germline V gene. Deletions cut 0 bases from V and 0 bases from J, with 5 bases between. This CDR3 is CASSYSSVNTEAFF. The DNA of the CDR3 is TGTGCCAGCAGTTACTCGTCTGTGAACACTGAAGCTTTCTTT.

The chain is built from TRBV19 and TRBJ1-1, with TRBD1 as a possible D gene (5 bases). CDR1 is LNHDA and CDR2 is SQIVND in the germline V gene (reference sequence). Trimming removed 3 bases from V and 5 bases from J, with 22 bases in between. The CDR3 is 17 amino acids. As DNA, the CDR3 is TGTGCCAGTAGTATGAGGCTGACGGGGACGAGTTTAACTGAAGCTTTCTTT. This gives the protein CASSMRLTGTSLTEAFF.

This chain uses TRBV5-4 with TRBJ1-6; 9 nucleotides agree with TRBD1. The length of the CDR3 is 17 residues. With 3 bases clipped from V and 9 bases from J, the junction kept 13 bases outside the gene matches. Germline V gives CDR1 SGHNT, CDR2 YYREEE (reference sequence). The CDR3, as DNA: TGTGCCAGCAGCTCGGGTCCCGGGACAGGGAGCACTTCACCCCTCCACTTT. It codes for CASSSGPGTGSTSPLHF.

With respect to this clone: The same CDR3 arises from other DNA sequences in this sample as well. The rearrangement joins TRBV5-1 to TRBJ1-5, with D tentatively TRBD1 (5 bases). This CDR3 has 14 residues. V lost 0 bases, J lost 4 bases, and 8 bases lay in between. Looked up from germline, CDR1 is SGHRS and CDR2 is YFSETQ. CDR3 nucleotide sequence: TGCGCCAGCAGCTTGGGGGACCGAAATCAGCCCCAGCATTTT. Amino acids: CASSLGDRNQPQHF.

The CDR3 DNA reads as TGTGCCAGCGCGCTAGCGACCCCCTACGAGCAGTACTTC. This encodes CASALATPYEQYF. The rearrangement joins TRBV6-8 to TRBJ2-7, with a weak D call TRBD2 (6 bases). Trimming shortened V by 8 bases and J by 2 bases, and 13 bases separated the two germline ends. CDR1 is MNHGY, CDR2 SAAAGT, per germline. The CDR3 sequence is 13 residues long.

The chain is built from TRBV7-9 and TRBJ2-6, with 7 bases matching TRBD1. Germline trimming cut 5 bases from V and 3 bases from J; bases unmatched to any gene: 10. In germline, CDR1 is SEHNR, CDR2 FQNEAQ (reference sequence). This CDR3 has 17 amino acids. The CDR3 loop reads CASSPKQGFSGANVLTF. DNA of the CDR3: TGTGCCAGCAGCCCAAAACAGGGGTTTAGTGGGGCCAACGTCCTGACTTTC.

This clone was recorded only once. V gene TRBV19 combines with J gene TRBJ1-3, with D possibly TRBD1 on 5 matching bases. This CDR3 spans 13 amino acids. The germline V gene encodes CDR1 LNHDA and CDR2 SQIVND (reference sequence). The V and J ends lost 9 bases and 2 bases respectively, with 11 bases between them. The CDR3 here is CASDPGTGNTIYF. The DNA for the CDR3 is TGTGCCAGCGACCCAGGGACTGGAAACACCATATATTTT.

CDR3 DNA: TGTGCCAGCAGCTTGGCCAGTGGGACTAGCGGAACCACAGATACGCAGTATTTT. Translated, it gives CASSLASGTSGTTDTQYF. The rearrangement joins TRBV5-5 to TRBJ2-3; TRBD2 matches at 11 bases. Germline-derived CDR1 and CDR2 are SGHKS and YYEKEE (reference sequence). V trimming: 0 bases; J trimming: 2 bases; junction bases outside the gene matches: 8. The CDR3 consists of 18 residues.

The rearrangement links TRBV6-5 to TRBJ1-2; D might be TRBD1 (5 bases). Germline CDR1 and CDR2: MNHEY and SVGAGI. V lost 0 bases, J lost 5 bases, and 7 bases lay in between. There are 13 residues in the CDR3. The CDR3 sequence: CASSYSGGYGYTF. CDR3 nucleotide sequence: TGTGCCAGCAGTTACTCGGGGGGGTATGGCTACACCTTC.

J is TRBJ2-3 and V is TRBV6-2 or TRBV6-3; 9 nucleotides match TRBD2. CDR3 length: 15 residues. The junction had 8 bases not matched to a gene; V was cut back by 4 bases and J by 6 bases. Germline V gene data show CDR1 as MNHEY and CDR2 as SVGEGT. The CDR3 protein is CASSWTGGRADTQYF. The DNA for the CDR3 is TGTGCCAGCAGTTGGACCGGCGGGAGGGCTGATACGCAGTATTTT.